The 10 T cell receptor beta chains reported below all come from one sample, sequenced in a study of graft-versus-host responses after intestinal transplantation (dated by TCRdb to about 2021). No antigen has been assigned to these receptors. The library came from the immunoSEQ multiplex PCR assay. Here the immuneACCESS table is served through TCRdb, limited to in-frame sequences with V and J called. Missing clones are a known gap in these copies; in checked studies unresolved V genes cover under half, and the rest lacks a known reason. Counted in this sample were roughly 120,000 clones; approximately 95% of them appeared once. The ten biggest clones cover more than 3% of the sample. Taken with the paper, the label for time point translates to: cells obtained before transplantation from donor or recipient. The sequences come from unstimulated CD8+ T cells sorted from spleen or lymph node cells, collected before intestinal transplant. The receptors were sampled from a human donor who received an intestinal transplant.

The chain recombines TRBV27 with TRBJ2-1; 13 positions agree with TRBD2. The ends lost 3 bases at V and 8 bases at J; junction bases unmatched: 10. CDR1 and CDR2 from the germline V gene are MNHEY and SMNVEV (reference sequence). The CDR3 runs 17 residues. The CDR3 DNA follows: TGTGCCAGCAGTTTGACTAGCGGGAGGCCTTTGGGGGATGAGCAGTTCTTC. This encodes CASSLTSGRPLGDEQFF.

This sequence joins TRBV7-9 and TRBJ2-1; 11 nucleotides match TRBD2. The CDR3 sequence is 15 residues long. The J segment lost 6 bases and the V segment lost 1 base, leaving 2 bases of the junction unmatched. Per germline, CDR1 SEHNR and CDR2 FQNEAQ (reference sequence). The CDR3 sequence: CASSLGGLAVNEQFF. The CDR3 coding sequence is TGTGCCAGCAGCTTAGGGGGACTAGCGGTCAATGAGCAGTTCTTC.

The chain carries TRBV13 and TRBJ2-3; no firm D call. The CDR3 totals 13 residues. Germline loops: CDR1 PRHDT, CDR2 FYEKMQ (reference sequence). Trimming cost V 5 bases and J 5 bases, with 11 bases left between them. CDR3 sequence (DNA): TGTGCCAGCAGCCCCCCCCTAGGAGATACGCAGTATTTT. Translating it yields CASSPPLGDTQYF. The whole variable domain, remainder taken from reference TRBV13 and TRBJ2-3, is AAGVIQSPRHLIKEKRETATLKCYPIPRHDTVYWYQQGPGQDPQFLISFYEKMQSDKGSIPDRFSAQQFSDYHSELNMSSLELGDSALYFCASSPPLGDTQYFGPGTRLTVL.

Here the CDR3 DNA reads TGTGCCAGTAGTATATCGGGGTCAGAGACCGGGGAGCTGTTTTTT. Protein: CASSISGSETGELFF. The chain carries TRBV19 and TRBJ2-2, with D tentatively TRBD2 (5 bases). There are 15 residues in the CDR3. Germline V gene data show CDR1 as LNHDA and CDR2 as SQIVND (reference sequence). V gave up 2 bases and J gave up 5 bases, with 12 bases separating them. Full variable domain (outside the CDR3, taken from reference TRBV19 and TRBJ2-2): DGGITQSPKYLFRKEGQNVTLSCEQNLNHDAMYWYRQDPGQGLRLIYYSQIVNDFQKGDIAEGYSVSREKKESFPLTVTSAQKNPTAFYLCASSISGSETGELFFGEGSRLTVL.

CDR3 protein: CASLGYRGLSTEAFF. CDR3 nucleotides: TGTGCCAGTCTGGGGTACAGGGGATTATCCACTGAAGCTTTCTTT. The V gene is TRBV19, the J gene TRBJ1-1, with TRBD1 identical over 7 bases. Germline loops: CDR1 LNHDA, CDR2 SQIVND (reference sequence). The CDR3 has 15 residues. The V segment lost 8 bases and the J segment 4 bases; nucleotides outside the gene matches: 13. Full variable domain (outside the CDR3, taken from reference TRBV19 and TRBJ1-1): DGGITQSPKYLFRKEGQNVTLSCEQNLNHDAMYWYRQDPGQGLRLIYYSQIVNDFQKGDIAEGYSVSREKKESFPLTVTSAQKNPTAFYLCASLGYRGLSTEAFFGQGTRLTVV.

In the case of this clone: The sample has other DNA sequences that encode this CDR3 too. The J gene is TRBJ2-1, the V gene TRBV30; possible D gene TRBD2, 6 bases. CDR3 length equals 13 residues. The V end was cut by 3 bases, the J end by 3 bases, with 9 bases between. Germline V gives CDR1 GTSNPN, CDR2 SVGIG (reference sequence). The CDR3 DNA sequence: TGTGCCTGGAGCGAGACTAGCTACAATGAGCAGTTCTTC. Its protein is CAWSETSYNEQFF. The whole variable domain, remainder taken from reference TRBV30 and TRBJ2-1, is SQTIHQWPATLVQPVGSPLSLECTVEGTSNPNLYWYRQAAGRGLQLLFYSVGIGQISSEVPQNLSASRPQDRQFILSSKKLLLSDSGFYLCAWSETSYNEQFFGPGTRLTVL.

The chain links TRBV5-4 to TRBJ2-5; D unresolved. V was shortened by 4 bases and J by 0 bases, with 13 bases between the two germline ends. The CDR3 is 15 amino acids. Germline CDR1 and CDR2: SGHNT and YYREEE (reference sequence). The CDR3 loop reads CASSPRPQDQETQYF. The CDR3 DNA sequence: TGTGCCAGCAGCCCAAGACCGCAGGACCAAGAGACCCAGTACTTC.

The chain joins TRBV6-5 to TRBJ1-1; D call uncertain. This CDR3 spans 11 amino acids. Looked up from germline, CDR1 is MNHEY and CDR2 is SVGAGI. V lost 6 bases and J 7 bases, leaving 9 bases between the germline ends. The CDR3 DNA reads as TGTGCCAGCAGAGCGGGCATTGAAGCTTTCTTT. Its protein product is CASRAGIEAFF.

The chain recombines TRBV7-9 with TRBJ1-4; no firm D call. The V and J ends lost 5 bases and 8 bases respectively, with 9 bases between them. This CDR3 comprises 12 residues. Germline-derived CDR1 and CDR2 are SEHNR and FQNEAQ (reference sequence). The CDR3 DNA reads TGTGCCAGCAGCCCGGGTCCCGAAAAACTGTTTTTT. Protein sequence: CASSPGPEKLFF.

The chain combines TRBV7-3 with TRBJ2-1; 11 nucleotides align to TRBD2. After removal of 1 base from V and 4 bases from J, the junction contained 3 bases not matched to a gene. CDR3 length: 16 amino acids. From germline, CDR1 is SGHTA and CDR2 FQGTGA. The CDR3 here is CASSLMGTSGYNEQFF. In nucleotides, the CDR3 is TGTGCCAGCAGCTTAATGGGGACTAGCGGTTACAATGAGCAGTTCTTC. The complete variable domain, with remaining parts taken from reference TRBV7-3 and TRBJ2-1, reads GAGVSQTPSNKVTEKGKYVELRCDPISGHTALYWYRQSLGQGPEFLIYFQGTGAADDSGLPNDRFFAVRPEGSVSTLKIQRTERGDSAVYLCASSLMGTSGYNEQFFGPGTRLTVL.